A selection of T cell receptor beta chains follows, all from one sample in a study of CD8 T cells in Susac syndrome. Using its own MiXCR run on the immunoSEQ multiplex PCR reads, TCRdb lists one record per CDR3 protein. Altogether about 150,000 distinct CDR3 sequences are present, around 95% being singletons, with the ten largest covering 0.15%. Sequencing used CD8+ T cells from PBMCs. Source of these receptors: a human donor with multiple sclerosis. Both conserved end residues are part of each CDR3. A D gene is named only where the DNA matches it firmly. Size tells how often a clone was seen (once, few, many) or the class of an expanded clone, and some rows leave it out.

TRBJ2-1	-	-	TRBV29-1	CSHSHYHEQFF	TGCAGCCACTCCCATTACCATGAGCAGTTCTTC
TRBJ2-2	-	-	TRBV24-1	CATSDHRDTGELFF	TGTGCCACCAGTGATCACAGGGACACCGGGGAGCTGTTTTTT
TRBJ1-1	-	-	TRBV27	CASSLRSFTEAFF	TGTGCCAGCAGTTTAAGGAGTTTCACTGAAGCTTTCTTT
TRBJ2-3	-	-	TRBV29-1	CSVEIRLAPDTQYF	TGCAGCGTTGAAATTCGGCTAGCTCCAGATACGCAGTATTTT
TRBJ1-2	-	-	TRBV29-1	CSVEEYSTGPNYGYTF	TGCAGCGTTGAAGAGTATAGTACAGGGCCCAACTATGGCTACACCTTC
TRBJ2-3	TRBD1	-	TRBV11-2	CASSYRDRSTDTQYF	TGTGCCAGCAGCTACCGGGACAGGAGCACAGATACGCAGTATTTT
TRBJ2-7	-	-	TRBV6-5	CASSYEQSYEQYF	TGTGCCAGCAGTTACGAACAGTCCTACGAGCAGTACTTC
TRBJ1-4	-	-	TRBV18	CASSGQPPTNEKLFF	TGTGCCAGCTCTGGACAGCCTCCAACTAATGAAAAACTGTTTTTT
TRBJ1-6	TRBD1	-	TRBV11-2	CASSSGQGAGSPLHF	TGTGCCAGCAGCTCAGGACAGGGGGCAGGTTCACCCCTCCACTTT
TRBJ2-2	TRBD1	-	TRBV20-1	CSARTGFDYTGELFF	TGCAGTGCTAGGACAGGGTTTGATTACACCGGGGAGCTGTTTTTT
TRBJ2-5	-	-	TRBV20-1	CSARQRNLETQYF	TGCAGTGCTAGACAACGAAATTTGGAGACCCAGTACTTC
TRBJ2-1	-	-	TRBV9	CASSVESASALNEQFF	TGTGCCAGCAGCGTAGAGTCCGCAAGCGCGCTCAATGAGCAGTTCTTC
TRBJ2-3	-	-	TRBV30	CAWGAHNTDTQYF	TGTGCCTGGGGGGCGCATAACACAGATACGCAGTATTTT
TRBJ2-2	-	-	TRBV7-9	CASSSHAVRPMGAGELFF	TGTGCCAGCAGTTCCCACGCAGTCCGGCCAATGGGGGCCGGGGAGCTGTTTTTT
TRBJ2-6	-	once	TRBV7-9	CASSPPLGASSGANVLTF	TGTGCCAGCAGCCCCCCTCTTGGGGCGAGCTCTGGGGCCAACGTCCTGACTTTC
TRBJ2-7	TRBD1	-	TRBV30	CAYGQGSSYEQYF	TGTGCCTACGGACAGGGGAGTTCCTACGAGCAGTACTTC
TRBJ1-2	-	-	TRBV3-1	CASSQETGNYGYTF	TGTGCCAGCAGCCAAGAAACAGGGAACTATGGCTACACCTTC
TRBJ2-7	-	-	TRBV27	CASSPQVSYEQYF	TGTGCCAGCAGTCCTCAGGTCTCCTACGAGCAGTACTTC
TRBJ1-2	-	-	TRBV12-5	CASGLAGLMKRETYGYTF	TGTGCTAGTGGTTTGGCTGGACTTATGAAAAGGGAAACCTATGGCTACACCTTC
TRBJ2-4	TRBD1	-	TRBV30	CAWDTGTGGLLDIQYF	TGTGCCTGGGACACCGGGACAGGGGGTTTGCTGGACATTCAGTACTTC
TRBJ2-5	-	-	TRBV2	CASSDGALKRETQYF	TGTGCCAGCAGCGACGGGGCCTTAAAGAGGGAGACCCAGTACTTC
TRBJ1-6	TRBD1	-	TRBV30	CAWTNGQGNSPLHF	TGTGCCTGGACCAACGGACAGGGGAACTCACCCCTCCACTTT
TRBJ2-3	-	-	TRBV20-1	CSARDPRTDTQYF	TGCAGTGCTAGAGATCCTCGCACAGATACGCAGTATTTT
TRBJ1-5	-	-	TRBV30	CAWSRQSSNQPQHF	TGTGCCTGGAGTCGACAGTCTAGCAATCAGCCCCAGCATTTT
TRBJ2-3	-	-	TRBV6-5	CASSYLGGRVDTQYF	TGTGCCAGCAGTTACCTGGGGGGCCGGGTAGATACGCAGTATTTT
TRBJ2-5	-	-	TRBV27	CASSSSPPGEMIQETQYF	TGTGCCAGCAGTTCCTCCCCCCCGGGGGAGATGATACAAGAGACCCAGTACTTC
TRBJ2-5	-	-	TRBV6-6	CASSSTAYQETQYF	TGTGCCAGCAGTTCGACAGCGTACCAAGAGACCCAGTACTTC
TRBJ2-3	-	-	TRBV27	CASSFYPGTAAVETQYF	TGTGCCAGCAGTTTTTACCCCGGGACGGCGGCGGTTGAGACGCAGTATTTT
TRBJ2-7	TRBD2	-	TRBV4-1	CASSPWASGGAYEQYF	TGCGCCAGCAGCCCCTGGGCTAGCGGGGGGGCCTACGAGCAGTACTTC
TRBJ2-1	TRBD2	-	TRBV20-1	CSASDLGLASYNEQFF	TGCAGTGCTAGCGATCTTGGACTAGCCTCCTACAATGAGCAGTTCTTC
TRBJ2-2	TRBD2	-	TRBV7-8	CASSTGTRNTGELFF	TGTGCCAGCAGCACCGGGACTAGGAACACCGGGGAGCTGTTTTTT
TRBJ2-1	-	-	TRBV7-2	CASSLARGQGPYNEQFF	TGTGCCAGCAGCTTAGCGCGGGGGCAGGGGCCCTACAATGAGCAGTTCTTC
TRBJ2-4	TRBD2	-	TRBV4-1	CASSPLAGGDKNIQYF	TGCGCCAGCAGCCCACTAGCGGGGGGGGACAAAAACATTCAGTACTTC
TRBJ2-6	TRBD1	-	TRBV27	CASSQGTAISGANVLTF	TGTGCCAGCAGTCAGGGGACAGCGATCTCTGGGGCCAACGTCCTGACTTTC
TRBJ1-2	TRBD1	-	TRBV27	CASSPIGTGGAQVYGYTF	TGTGCCAGCAGTCCCATTGGGACAGGGGGCGCACAGGTCTATGGCTACACCTTC
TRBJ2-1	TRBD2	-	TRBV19	CASTPSGLAGDRFF	TGTGCCAGTACCCCCTCGGGACTAGCGGGGGACCGGTTCTTC
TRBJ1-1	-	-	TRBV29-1	CSAAGGKNTEAFF	TGCAGCGCCGCAGGTGGGAAGAACACTGAAGCTTTCTTT